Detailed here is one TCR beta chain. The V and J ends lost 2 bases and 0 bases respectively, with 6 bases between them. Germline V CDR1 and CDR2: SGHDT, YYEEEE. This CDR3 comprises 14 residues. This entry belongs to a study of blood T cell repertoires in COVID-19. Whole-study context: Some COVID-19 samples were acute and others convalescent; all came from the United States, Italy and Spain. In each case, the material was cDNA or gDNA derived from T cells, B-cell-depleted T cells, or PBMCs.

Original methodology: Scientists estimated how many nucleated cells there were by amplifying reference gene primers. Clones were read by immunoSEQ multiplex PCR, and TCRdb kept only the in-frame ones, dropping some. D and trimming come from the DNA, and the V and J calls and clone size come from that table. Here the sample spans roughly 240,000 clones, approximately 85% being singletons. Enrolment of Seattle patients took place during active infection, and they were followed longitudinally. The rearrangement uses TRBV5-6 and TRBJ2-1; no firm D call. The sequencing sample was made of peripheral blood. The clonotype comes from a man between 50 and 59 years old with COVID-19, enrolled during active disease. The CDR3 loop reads CASSFSSSYNEQFF. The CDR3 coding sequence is TGTGCCAGCAGCTTCTCTAGCTCCTACAATGAGCAGTTCTTC.